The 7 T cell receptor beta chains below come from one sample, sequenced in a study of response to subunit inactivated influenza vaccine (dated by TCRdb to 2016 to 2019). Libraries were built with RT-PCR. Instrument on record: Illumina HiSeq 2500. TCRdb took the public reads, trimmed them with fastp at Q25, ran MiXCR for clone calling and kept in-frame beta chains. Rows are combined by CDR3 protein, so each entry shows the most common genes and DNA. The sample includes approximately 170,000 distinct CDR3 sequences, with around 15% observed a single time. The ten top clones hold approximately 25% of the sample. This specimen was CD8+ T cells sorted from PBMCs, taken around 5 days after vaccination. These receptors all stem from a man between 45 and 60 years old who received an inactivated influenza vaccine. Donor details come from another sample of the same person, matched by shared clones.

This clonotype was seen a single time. The CDR3 protein is CASSYSGRNQPQHF. In nucleotides, the CDR3 is TGTGCCAGCAGTTACTCGGGACGTAATCAGCCCCAGCATTTT. The J gene is TRBJ1-5, the V gene TRBV6-2 or TRBV6-3, with D possibly matching TRBD1 (5 bases). The V end was cut by 0 bases, the J end by 4 bases, with 7 bases between. The CDR3 loop spans 14 amino acids. Germline CDR1 reads MNHEY; CDR2 reads SVGEGT.

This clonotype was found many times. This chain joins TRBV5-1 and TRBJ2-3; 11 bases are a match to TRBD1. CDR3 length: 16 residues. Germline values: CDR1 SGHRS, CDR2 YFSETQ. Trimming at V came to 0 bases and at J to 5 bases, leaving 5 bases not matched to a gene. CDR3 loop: CASSLDGTGGKDTQYF. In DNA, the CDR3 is TGCGCCAGCAGCTTGGATGGGACAGGGGGGAAAGATACGCAGTATTTT.

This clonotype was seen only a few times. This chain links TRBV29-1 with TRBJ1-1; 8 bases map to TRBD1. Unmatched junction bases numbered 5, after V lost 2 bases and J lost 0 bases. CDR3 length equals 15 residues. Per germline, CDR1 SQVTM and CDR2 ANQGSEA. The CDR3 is CSVEPDRGLNTEAFF. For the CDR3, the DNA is TGCAGCGTTGAACCAGACAGGGGTCTGAACACTGAAGCTTTCTTT.

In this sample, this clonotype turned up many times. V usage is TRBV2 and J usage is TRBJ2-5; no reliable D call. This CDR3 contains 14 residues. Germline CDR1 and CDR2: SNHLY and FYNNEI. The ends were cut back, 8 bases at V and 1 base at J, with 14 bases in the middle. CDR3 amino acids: CASAELLTQETQYF. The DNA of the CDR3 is TGTGCCAGCGCCGAGTTACTAACCCAAGAGACCCAGTACTTC.

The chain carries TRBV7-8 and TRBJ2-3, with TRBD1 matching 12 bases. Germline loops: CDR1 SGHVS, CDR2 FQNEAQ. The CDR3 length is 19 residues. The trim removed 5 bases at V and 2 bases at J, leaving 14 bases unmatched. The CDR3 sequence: CASSPRPGTGGENTDTQYF. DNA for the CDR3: TGTGCCAGCAGCCCCCGCCCCGGGACAGGGGGCGAGAACACAGATACGCAGTATTTT.

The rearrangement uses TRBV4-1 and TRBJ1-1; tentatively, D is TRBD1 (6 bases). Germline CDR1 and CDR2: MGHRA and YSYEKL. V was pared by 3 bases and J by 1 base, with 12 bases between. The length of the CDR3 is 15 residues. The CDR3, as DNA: TGCGCCAGCAGCCACTCCCTGGGGGCGAACACTGAAGCTTTCTTT. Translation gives CASSHSLGANTEAFF.

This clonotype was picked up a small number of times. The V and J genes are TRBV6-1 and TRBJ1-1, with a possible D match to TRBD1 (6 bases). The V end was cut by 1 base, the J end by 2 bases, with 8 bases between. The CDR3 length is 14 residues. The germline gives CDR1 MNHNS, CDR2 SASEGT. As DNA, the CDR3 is TGTGCCAGCAGTGAAGGGACAGTAAACACTGAAGCTTTCTTT. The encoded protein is CASSEGTVNTEAFF.